This T cell receptor (beta chain) came from a study of T cell changes during pregnancy in multiple sclerosis. Generated by immunoSEQ multiplex PCR, the TCRdb table keeps only in-frame clones and is missing some. The sample carries 50,000 to 65,000 clones, 90% to 95% recorded once. From germline, CDR1 is LNHDA and CDR2 SQIVND (reference sequence). Trimming cost V 2 bases and J 1 base; bases outside gene matches: 7. The CDR3 covers 16 residues. Sample: CD8+ T cells from peripheral blood mononuclear cells, taken in the second trimester of pregnancy. The chain employs TRBV19 and TRBJ1-1, with 7 nucleotides matching TRBD1. The TCR comes from a female donor with multiple sclerosis, enrolled in a pregnancy study. CDR3 amino acids: CASSIIGDSQNTEAFF. The DNA of the CDR3 is TGTGCCAGTAGTATAATTGGGGACAGCCAGAACACTGAAGCTTTCTTT. Full variable domain (missing parts from reference TRBV19 and TRBJ1-1): DGGITQSPKYLFRKEGQNVTLSCEQNLNHDAMYWYRQDPGQGLRLIYYSQIVNDFQKGDIAEGYSVSREKKESFPLTVTSAQKNPTAFYLCASSIIGDSQNTEAFFGQGTRLTVV.